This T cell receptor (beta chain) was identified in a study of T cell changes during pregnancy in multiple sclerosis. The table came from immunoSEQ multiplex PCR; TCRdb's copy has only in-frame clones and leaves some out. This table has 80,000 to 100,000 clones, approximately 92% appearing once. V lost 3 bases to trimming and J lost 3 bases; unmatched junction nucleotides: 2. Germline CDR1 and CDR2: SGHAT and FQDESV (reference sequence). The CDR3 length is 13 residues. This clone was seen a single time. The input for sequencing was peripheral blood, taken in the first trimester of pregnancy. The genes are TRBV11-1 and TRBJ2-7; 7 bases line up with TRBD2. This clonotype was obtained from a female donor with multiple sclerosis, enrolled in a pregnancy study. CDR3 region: CASSFGLGYEQYF. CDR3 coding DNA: TGTGCCAGCAGCTTTGGACTAGGCTACGAGCAGTACTTC.